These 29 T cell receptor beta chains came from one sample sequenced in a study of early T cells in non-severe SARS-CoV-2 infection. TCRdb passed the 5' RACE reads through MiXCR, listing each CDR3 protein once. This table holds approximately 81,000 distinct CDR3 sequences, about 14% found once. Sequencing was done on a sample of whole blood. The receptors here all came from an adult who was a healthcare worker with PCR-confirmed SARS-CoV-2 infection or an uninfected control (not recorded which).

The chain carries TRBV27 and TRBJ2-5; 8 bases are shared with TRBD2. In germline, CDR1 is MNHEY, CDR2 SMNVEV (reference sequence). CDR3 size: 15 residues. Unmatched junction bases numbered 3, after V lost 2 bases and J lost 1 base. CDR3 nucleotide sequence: TGTGCCAGCAGTTTAGTCGGGGGGGCCCAAGAGACCCAGTACTTC. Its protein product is CASSLVGGAQETQYF.

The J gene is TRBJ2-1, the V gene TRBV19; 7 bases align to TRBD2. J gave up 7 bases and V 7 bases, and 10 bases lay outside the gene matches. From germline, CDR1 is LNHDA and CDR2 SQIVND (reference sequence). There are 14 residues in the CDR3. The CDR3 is CASNKREVGNEQFF. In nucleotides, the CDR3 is TGTGCCAGTAATAAGCGGGAAGTGGGAAATGAGCAGTTCTTC.

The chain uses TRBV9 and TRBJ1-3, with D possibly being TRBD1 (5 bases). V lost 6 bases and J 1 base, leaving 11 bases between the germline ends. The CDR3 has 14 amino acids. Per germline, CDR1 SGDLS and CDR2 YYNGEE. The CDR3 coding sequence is TGTGCCAGCAACCCTCGGGGGTCTGGAAACACCATATATTTT. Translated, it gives CASNPRGSGNTIYF.

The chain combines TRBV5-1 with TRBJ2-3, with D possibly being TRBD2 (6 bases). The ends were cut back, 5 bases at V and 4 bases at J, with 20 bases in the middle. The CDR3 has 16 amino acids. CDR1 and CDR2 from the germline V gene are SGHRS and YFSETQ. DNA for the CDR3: TGCGCCAGCAGAGGTATGGCGGGGCAGGTCGCAGATACGCAGTATTTT. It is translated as CASRGMAGQVADTQYF.

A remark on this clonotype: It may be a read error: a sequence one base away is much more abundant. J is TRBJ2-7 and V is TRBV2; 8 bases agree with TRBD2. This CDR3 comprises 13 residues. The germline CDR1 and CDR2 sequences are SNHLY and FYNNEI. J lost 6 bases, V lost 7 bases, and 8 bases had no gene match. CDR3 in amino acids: CASTDLAGGEQYF. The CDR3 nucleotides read TGTGCCAGCACCGATCTGGCGGGGGGCGAGCAGTACTTC.

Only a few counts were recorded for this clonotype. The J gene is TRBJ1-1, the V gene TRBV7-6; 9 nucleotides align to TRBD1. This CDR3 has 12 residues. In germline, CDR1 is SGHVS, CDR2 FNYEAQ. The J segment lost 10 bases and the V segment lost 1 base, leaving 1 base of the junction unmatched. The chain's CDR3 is CASSLDRGRAFF. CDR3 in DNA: TGTGCCAGCAGCTTAGACAGGGGGCGAGCTTTCTTT.

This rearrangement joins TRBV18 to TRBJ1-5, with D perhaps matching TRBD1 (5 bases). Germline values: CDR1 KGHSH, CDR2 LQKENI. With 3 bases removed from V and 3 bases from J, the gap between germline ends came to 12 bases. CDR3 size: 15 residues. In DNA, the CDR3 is TGTGCCAGCTCACCCTGGGAAGGGGCCAATCAGCCCCAGCATTTT. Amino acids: CASSPWEGANQPQHF.

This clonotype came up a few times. Here the CDR3 DNA reads TGTGCCAGCAGCTTAAGCCTGGGGACTGAAGCTTTCTTT. It codes for CASSLSLGTEAFF. V is TRBV7-9 and J is TRBJ1-1; D gene uncertain. Germline V gives CDR1 SEHNR, CDR2 FQNEAQ (reference sequence). V was clipped by 2 bases and J by 5 bases, with 9 bases between them. The CDR3 covers 13 residues.

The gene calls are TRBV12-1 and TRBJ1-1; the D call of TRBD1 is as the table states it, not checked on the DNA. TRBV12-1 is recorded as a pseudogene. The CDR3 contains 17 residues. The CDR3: CASSIEGGRIYNTEAFF. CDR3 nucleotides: TGTGCCAGCAGCATTGAGGGGGGGCGCATTTATAACACTGAAGCTTTCTTT.

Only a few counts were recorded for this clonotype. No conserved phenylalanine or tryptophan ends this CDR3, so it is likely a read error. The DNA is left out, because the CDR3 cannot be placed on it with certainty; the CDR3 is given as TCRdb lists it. The CDR3 spells CSDNSFEL. This rearrangement joins TRBV29-1 to TRBJ2-5. The germline V gene encodes CDR1 SQVTM and CDR2 ANQGSEA. The CDR3 spans 8 amino acids, including both terminal residues.

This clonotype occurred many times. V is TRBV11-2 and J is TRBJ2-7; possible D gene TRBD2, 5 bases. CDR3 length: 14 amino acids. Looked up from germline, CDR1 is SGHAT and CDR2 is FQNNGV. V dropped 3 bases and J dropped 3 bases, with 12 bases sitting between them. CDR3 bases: TGTGCCAGCAGCTTTTCGAGGGAGCTCTACGAGCAGTACTTC. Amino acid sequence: CASSFSRELYEQYF.

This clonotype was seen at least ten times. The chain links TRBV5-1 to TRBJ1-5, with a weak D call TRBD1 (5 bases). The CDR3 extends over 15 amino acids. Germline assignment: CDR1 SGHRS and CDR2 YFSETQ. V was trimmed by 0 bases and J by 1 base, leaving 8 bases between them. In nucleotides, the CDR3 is TGCGCCAGCAGCTTGGGCGGGGGGAGCAATCAGCCCCAGCATTTT. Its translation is CASSLGGGSNQPQHF. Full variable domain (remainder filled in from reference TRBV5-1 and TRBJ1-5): KAGVTQTPRYLIKTRGQQVTLSCSPISGHRSVSWYQQTPGQGLQFLFEYFSETQRNKGNFPGRFSGRQFSNSRSEMNVSTLELGDSALYLCASSLGGGSNQPQHFGDGTRLSIL.

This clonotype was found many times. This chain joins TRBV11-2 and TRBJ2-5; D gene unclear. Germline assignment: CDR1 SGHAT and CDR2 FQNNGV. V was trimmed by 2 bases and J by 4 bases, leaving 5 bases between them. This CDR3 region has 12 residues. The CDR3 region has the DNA TGTGCCAGCAGCTTAATAAGAGAGACCCAGTACTTC. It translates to CASSLIRETQYF.

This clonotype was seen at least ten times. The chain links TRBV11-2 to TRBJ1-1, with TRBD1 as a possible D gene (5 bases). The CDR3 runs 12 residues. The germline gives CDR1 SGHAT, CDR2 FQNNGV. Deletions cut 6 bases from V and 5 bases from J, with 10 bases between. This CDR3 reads CASRREGTEAFF. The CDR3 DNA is TGTGCCAGCAGGCGGGAGGGGACTGAAGCTTTCTTT.

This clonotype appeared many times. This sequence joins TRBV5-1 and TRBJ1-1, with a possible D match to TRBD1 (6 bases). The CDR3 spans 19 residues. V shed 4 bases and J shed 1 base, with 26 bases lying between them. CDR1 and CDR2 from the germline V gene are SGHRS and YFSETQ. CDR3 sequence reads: CASSRTSPTGRLENTEAFF. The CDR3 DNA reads TGCGCCAGCAGCCGTACCTCTCCAACAGGGAGACTTGAGAACACTGAAGCTTTCTTT. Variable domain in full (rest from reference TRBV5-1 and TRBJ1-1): KAGVTQTPRYLIKTRGQQVTLSCSPISGHRSVSWYQQTPGQGLQFLFEYFSETQRNKGNFPGRFSGRQFSNSRSEMNVSTLELGDSALYLCASSRTSPTGRLENTEAFFGQGTRLTVV.

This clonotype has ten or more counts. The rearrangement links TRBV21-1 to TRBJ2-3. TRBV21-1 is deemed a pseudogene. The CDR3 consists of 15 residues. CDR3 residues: CASSKVGGAGDTQYF. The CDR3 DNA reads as TGTGCCAGCAGCAAAGTTGGCGGTGCAGGAGATACGCAGTATTTT.

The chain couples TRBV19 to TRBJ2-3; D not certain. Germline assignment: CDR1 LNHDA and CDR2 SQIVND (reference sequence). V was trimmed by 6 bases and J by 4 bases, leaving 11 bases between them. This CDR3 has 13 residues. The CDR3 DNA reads TGTGCCAGTAGACAGAACCTTGCAGATACGCAGTATTTT. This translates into CASRQNLADTQYF. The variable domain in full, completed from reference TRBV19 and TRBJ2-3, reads DGGITQSPKYLFRKEGQNVTLSCEQNLNHDAMYWYRQDPGQGLRLIYYSQIVNDFQKGDIAEGYSVSREKKESFPLTVTSAQKNPTAFYLCASRQNLADTQYFGPGTRLTVL.

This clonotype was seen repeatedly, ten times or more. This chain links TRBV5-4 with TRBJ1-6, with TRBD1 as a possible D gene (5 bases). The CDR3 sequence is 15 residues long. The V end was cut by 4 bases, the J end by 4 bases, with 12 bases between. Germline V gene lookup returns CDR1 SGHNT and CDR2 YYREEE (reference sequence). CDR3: CASSPAGGYNSPLHF. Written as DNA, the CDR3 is TGTGCCAGCAGCCCGGCGGGGGGATATAATTCACCCCTCCACTTT.

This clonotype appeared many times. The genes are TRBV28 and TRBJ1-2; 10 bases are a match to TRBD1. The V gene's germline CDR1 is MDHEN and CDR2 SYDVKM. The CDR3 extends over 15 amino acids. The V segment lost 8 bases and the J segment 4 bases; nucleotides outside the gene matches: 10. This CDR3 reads CASFRGDRGPYGYTF. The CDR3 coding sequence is TGTGCCAGCTTCCGAGGGGACAGGGGTCCCTATGGCTACACCTTC.

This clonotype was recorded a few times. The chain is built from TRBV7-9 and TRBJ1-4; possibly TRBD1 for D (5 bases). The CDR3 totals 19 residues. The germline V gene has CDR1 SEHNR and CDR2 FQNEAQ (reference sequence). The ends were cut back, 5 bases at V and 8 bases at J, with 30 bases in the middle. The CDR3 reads CASSLFSPRKWGEGEKLFF. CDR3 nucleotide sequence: TGTGCCAGCAGCCTCTTCAGCCCCCGGAAGTGGGGGGAAGGCGAAAAACTGTTTTTT. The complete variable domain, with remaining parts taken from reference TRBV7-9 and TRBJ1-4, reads DTGVSQNPRHKITKRGQNVTFRCDPISEHNRLYWYRQTLGQGPEFLTYFQNEAQLEKSRLLSDRFSAERPKGSFSTLEIQRTEQGDSAMYLCASSLFSPRKWGEGEKLFFGSGTQLSVL.

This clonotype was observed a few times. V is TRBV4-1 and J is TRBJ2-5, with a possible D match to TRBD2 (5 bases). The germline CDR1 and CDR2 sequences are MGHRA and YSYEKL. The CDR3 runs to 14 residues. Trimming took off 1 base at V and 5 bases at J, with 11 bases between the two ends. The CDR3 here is CASSQGPGVETQYF. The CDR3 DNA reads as TGCGCCAGCAGCCAAGGTCCCGGGGTGGAGACCCAGTACTTC.

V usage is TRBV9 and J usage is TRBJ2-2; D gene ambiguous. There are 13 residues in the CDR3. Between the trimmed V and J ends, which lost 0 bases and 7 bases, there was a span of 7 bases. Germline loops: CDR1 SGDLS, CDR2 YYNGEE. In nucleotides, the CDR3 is TGTGCCAGCAGCGTAGTCTTTGGCGGGGAGCTGTTTTTT. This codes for CASSVVFGGELFF.

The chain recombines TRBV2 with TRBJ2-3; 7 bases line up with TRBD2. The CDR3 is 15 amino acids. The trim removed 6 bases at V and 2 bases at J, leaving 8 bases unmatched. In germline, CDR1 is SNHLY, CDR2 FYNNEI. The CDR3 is CASSHGGTNTDTQYF. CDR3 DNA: TGTGCCAGCAGCCACGGGGGGACGAACACAGATACGCAGTATTTT. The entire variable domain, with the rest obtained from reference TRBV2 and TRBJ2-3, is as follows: EPEVTQTPSHQVTQMGQEVILRCVPISNHLYFYWYRQILGQKVEFLVSFYNNEISEKSEIFDDQFSVERPDGSNFTLKIRSTKLEDSAMYFCASSHGGTNTDTQYFGPGTRLTVL.

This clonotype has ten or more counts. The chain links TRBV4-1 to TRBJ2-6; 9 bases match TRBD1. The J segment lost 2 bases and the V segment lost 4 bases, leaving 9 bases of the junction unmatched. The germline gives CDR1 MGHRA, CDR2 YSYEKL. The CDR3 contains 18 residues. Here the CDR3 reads CASSRDGTGTTGANVLTF. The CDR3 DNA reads TGCGCCAGCAGCCGAGACGGGACAGGGACAACTGGGGCCAACGTCCTGACTTTC.

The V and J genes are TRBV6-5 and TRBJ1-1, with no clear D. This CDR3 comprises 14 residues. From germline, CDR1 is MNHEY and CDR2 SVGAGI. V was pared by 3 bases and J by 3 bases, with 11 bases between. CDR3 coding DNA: TGTGCCAGCAGTTATGGAGGAGCGTACACTGAAGCTTTCTTT. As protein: CASSYGGAYTEAFF.

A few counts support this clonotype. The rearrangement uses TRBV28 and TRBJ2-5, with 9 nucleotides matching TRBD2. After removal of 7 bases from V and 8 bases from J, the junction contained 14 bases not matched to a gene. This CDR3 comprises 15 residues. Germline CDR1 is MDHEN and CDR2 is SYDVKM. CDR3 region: CASTARLAGRRTQYF. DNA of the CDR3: TGTGCCAGCACCGCCAGGCTAGCGGGGCGTAGAACCCAGTACTTC.

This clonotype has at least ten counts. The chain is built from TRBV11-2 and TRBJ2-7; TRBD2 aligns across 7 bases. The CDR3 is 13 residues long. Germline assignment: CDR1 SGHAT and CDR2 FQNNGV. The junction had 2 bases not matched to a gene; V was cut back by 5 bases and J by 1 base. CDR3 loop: CASSLRESYEQYF. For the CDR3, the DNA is TGTGCCAGCAGCCTGCGGGAGTCCTACGAGCAGTACTTC.

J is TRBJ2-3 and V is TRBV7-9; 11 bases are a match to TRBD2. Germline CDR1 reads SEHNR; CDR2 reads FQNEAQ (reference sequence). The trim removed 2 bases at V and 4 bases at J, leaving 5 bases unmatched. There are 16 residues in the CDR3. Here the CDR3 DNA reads TGTGCCAGCAGCTTAACTAGCGGGAGAATCCCAGATACGCAGTATTTT. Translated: CASSLTSGRIPDTQYF.

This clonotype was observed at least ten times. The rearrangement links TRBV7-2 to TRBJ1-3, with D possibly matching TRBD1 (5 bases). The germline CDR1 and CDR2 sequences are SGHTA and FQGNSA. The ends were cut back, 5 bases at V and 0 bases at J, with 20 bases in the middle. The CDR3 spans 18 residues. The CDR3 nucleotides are TGTGCCAGCAGCCCCCAGGTCGGGGTAAGGGGCTCTGGAAACACCATATATTTT. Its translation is CASSPQVGVRGSGNTIYF.